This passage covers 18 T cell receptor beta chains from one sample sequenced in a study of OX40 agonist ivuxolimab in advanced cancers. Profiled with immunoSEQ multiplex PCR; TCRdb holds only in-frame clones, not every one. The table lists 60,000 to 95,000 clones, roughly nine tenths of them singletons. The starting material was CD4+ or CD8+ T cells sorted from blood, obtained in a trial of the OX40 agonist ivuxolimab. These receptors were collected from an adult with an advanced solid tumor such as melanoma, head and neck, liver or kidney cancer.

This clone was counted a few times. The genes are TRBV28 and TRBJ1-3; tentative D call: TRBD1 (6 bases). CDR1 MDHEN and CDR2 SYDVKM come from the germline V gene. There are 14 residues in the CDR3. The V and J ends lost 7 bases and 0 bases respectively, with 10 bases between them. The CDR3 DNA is TGTGCCAGCAATACAGGGTACTCTGGAAACACCATATATTTT. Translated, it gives CASNTGYSGNTIYF.

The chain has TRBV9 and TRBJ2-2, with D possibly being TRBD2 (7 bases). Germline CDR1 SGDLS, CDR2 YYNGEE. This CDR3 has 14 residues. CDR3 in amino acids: CAGASGTNTGELFF. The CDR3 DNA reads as TGTGCGGGGGCCAGCGGGACGAACACCGGGGAGCTGTTTTTT.

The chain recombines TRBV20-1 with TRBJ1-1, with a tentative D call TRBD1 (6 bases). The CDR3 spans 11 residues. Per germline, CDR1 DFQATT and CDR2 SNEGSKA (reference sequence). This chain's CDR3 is CGPGDGTEAFF. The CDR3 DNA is TGCGGCCCAGGGGACGGGACTGAAGCTTTCTTT.

For the CDR3, the DNA is TGTGCCAGCACCTCGGGCCTAGGCTACAATGAGCAGTTCTTC. Translation: CASTSGLGYNEQFF. This chain links TRBV6-5 with TRBJ2-1; D is undetermined. V shed 7 bases and J shed 3 bases, with 13 bases lying between them. Germline V gene data show CDR1 as MNHEY and CDR2 as SVGAGI. The CDR3 runs to 14 residues.

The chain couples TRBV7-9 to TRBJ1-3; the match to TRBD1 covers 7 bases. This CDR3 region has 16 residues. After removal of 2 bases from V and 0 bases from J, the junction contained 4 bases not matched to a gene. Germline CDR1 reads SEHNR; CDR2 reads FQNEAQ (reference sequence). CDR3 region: CASSLRGTVSGNTIYF. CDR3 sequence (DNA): TGTGCCAGCAGCTTAAGGGGGACAGTCTCTGGAAACACCATATATTTT.

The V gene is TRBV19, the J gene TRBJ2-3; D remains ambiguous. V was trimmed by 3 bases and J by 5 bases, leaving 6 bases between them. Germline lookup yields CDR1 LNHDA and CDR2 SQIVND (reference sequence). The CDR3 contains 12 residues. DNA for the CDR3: TGTGCCAGTAGTATCATCGGAGATACGCAGTATTTT. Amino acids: CASSIIGDTQYF.

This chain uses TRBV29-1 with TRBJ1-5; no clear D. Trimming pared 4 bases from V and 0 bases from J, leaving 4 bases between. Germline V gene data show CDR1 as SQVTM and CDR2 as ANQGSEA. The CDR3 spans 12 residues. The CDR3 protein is CSVGDSNQPQHF. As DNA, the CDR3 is TGCAGCGTTGGAGATAGCAATCAGCCCCAGCATTTT. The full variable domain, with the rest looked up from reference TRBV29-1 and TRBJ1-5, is SAVISQKPSRDICQRGTSLTIQCQVDSQVTMMFWYRQQPGQSLTLIATANQGSEATYESGFVIDKFPISRPNLTFSTLTVSNMSPEDSSIYLCSVGDSNQPQHFGDGTRLSIL.

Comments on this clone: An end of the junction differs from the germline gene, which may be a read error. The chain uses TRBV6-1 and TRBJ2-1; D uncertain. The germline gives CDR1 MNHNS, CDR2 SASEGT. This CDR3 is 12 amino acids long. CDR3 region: CASREVVGEQFF. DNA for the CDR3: TGTGCCAGCAGGGAAGTGGTCGGTGAGCAGTTCTTC.

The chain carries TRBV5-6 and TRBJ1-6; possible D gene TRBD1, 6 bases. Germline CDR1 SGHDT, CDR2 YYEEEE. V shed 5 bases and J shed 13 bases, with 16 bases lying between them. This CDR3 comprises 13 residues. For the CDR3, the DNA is TGTGCCAGCAGTCCCGACAGGTCCGGGCCCCTCCACTTT. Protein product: CASSPDRSGPLHF.

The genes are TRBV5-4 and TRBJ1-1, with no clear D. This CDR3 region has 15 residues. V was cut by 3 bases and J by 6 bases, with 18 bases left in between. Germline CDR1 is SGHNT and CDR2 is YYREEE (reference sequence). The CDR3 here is CASSSFTQWPAEAFF. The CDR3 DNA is TGTGCCAGCAGCTCATTTACTCAGTGGCCGGCTGAAGCTTTCTTT.

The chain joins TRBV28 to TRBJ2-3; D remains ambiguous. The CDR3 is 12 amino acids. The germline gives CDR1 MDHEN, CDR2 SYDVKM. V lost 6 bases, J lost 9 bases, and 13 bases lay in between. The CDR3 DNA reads TGTGCCAGCAGGTCCCTCCTAGAGACGCAGTATTTT. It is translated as CASRSLLETQYF.

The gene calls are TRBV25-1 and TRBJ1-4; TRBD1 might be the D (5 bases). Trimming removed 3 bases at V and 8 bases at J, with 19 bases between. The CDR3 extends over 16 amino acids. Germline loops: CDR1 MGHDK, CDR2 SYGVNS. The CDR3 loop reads CASSEWGGGVKEKLFF. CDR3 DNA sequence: TGTGCCAGCAGTGAGTGGGGCGGCGGGGTAAAGGAAAAACTGTTTTTT.

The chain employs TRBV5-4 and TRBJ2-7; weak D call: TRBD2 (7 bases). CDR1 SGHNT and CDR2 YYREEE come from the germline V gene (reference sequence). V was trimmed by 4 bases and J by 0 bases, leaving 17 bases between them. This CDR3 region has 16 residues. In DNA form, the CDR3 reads TGTGCCAGCAGCCCCGGAGGGGGGGCGATCTCCTACGAGCAGTACTTC. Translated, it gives CASSPGGGAISYEQYF. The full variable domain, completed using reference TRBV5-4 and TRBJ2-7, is ETGVTQSPTHLIKTRGQQVTLRCSSQSGHNTVSWYQQALGQGPQFIFQYYREEENGRGNFPPRFSGLQFPNYSSELNVNALELDDSALYLCASSPGGGAISYEQYFGPGTRLTVT.

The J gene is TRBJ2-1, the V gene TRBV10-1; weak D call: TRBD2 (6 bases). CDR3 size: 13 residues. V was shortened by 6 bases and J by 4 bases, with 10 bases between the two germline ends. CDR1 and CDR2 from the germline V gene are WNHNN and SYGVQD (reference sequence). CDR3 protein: CASSGGTYNEQFF. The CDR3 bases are TGCGCCAGCAGCGGCGGGACTTACAATGAGCAGTTCTTC.

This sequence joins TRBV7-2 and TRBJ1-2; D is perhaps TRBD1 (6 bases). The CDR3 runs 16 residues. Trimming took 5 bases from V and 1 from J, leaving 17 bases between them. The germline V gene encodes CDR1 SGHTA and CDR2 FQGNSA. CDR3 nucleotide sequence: TGTGCCAGCAGCGATAATCCGACAGGCTATAACTATGGCTACACCTTC. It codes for CASSDNPTGYNYGYTF.

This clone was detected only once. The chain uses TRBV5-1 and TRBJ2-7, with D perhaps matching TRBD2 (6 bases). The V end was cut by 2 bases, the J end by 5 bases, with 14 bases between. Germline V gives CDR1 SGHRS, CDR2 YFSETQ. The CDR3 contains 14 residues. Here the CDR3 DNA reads TGCGCCAGCAGCTTTAGTAGCGGTGCCAACGAGCAGTACTTC. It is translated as CASSFSSGANEQYF.

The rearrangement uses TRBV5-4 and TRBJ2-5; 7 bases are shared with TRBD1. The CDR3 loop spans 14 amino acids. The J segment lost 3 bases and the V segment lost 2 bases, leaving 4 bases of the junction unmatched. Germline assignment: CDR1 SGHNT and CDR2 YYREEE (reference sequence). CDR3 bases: TGTGCCAGCAGCTTCACGGGGACAGAAGAGACCCAGTACTTC. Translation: CASSFTGTEETQYF.

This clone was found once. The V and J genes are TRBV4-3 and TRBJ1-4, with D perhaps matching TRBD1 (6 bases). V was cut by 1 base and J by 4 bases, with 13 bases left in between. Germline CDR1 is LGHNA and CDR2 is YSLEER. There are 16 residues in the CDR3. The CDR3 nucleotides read TGCGCCAGCAGCCAAGTTGTACAGGGAAGTAATGAAAAACTGTTTTTT. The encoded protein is CASSQVVQGSNEKLFF.